This is a list of T cell receptor beta chains from one sample in a study of early T cells in non-severe SARS-CoV-2 infection. TCRdb redid the calling of the 5' RACE reads with MiXCR, one entry per CDR3 protein. The table has roughly 90,000 distinct CDR3 sequences, around 15% seen once. Sequenced material: whole blood. The origin of the receptors is an adult who was a healthcare worker with PCR-confirmed SARS-CoV-2 infection or an uninfected control (not recorded which). CDR3s include the opening cysteine and the closing phenylalanine or tryptophan. Each record gives: clone size, J gene, V gene, D gene, CDR3 DNA, CDR3 protein. The D gene is left open where the match is weak. Size tells how often a clone was seen (once, few, many) or the class of an expanded clone, and some rows leave it out.

clone size: many; J gene: TRBJ2-1; V gene: TRBV20-1; D gene: TRBD2; CDR3 DNA: TGCAGTGCTTGGACTAGCGGGATAGACGAGCAGTTCTTC; CDR3 protein: CSAWTSGIDEQFF
clone size: NA; J gene: TRBJ1-1; V gene: TRBV18; D gene: NA; CDR3 DNA: TGTGCCAGCTCACCAAGAGGAGATTCCTCTGAAGCTTTCTTT; CDR3 protein: CASSPRGDSSEAFF
clone size: once; J gene: TRBJ2-1; V gene: TRBV20-1; D gene: NA; CDR3 DNA: TGCAGTGCTAGAAGGGACTACAATGAGCAGTTCTTC; CDR3 protein: CSARRDYNEQFF
clone size: NA; J gene: TRBJ2-2; V gene: TRBV6-1; D gene: TRBD1; CDR3 DNA: TGTGCCAGCAGTGTGTACAGGGGAAACACCGGGGAGCTGTTTTTT; CDR3 protein: CASSVYRGNTGELFF
clone size: few; J gene: TRBJ1-1; V gene: TRBV11-1; D gene: NA; CDR3 DNA: TGTGCCAGCAGCTTGGGCAGGCCTGGGAACACTGAAGCTTTCTTT; CDR3 protein: CASSLGRPGNTEAFF
clone size: many; J gene: TRBJ2-3; V gene: TRBV12-3/TRBV12-4; D gene: NA; CDR3 DNA: TGTGCCAGCAGTTTTTGGACAGACGATACGCAGTATTTT; CDR3 protein: CASSFWTDDTQYF
clone size: many; J gene: TRBJ2-7; V gene: TRBV25-1; D gene: NA; CDR3 DNA: TGTGCCAGTTCACAGAACGCCTACGAGCAGTACTTC; CDR3 protein: CASSQNAYEQYF
clone size: few; J gene: TRBJ1-1; V gene: TRBV29-1; D gene: NA; CDR3 DNA: TGCAGCGTGGGGGGAACCAACACTGAAGCTTTCTTT; CDR3 protein: CSVGGTNTEAFF
clone size: NA; J gene: TRBJ2-3; V gene: TRBV5-6; D gene: TRBD1; CDR3 DNA: TGTGCCAGCATCAGGACAGGGCACACAGATACGCAGTATTTT; CDR3 protein: CASIRTGHTDTQYF
clone size: NA; J gene: TRBJ2-7; V gene: TRBV4-2; D gene: NA; CDR3 DNA: TGTGCCAGCAGCCAAGAACAAGGAGGGGGAACCTACGAGCAGTACTTC; CDR3 protein: CASSQEQGGGTYEQYF
clone size: NA; J gene: TRBJ2-5; V gene: TRBV5-6; D gene: NA; CDR3 DNA: TGTGCCAGCAGCTTATTTAGCGGGACAGGTACCCAAGAGACCCAGTACTTC; CDR3 protein: CASSLFSGTGTQETQYF
clone size: NA; J gene: TRBJ1-2; V gene: TRBV9; D gene: NA; CDR3 DNA: TGTGCCAGCAGGGGGGACACTTCGGCTAACTATGGCTACACCTTC; CDR3 protein: CASRGDTSANYGYTF
clone size: few; J gene: TRBJ2-3; V gene: TRBV5-1; D gene: NA; CDR3 DNA: TGCGCCAGCAGCTTGGGAGTCCGGACAGATACGCAGTATTTT; CDR3 protein: CASSLGVRTDTQYF
clone size: few; J gene: TRBJ1-6; V gene: TRBV28; D gene: TRBD1; CDR3 DNA: TGTGCCAGCAGGACAGGGGGAGTGAGGAATTCACCCCTCCACTTT; CDR3 protein: CASRTGGVRNSPLHF
clone size: NA; J gene: TRBJ2-1; V gene: TRBV6-2/TRBV6-3; D gene: NA; CDR3 DNA: TGTGCCAGCAGTTACTCCAGGGTCGCCTACAATGAGCAGTTCTTC; CDR3 protein: CASSYSRVAYNEQFF
clone size: many; J gene: TRBJ2-5; V gene: TRBV24-1; D gene: NA; CDR3 DNA: TGTGCCACCAGTGCCCTCCGGGACAACCAAGAGACCCAGTACTTC; CDR3 protein: CATSALRDNQETQYF
clone size: many; J gene: TRBJ2-1; V gene: TRBV2; D gene: NA; CDR3 DNA: TGTGCCAGCAGTAGGGACTCGAATGAGCAGTTCTTC; CDR3 protein: CASSRDSNEQFF